This T cell receptor (beta chain) was documented in a study of blood T cells in healthy people across ages. Study-wide results and limits: The long-lived group displayed more naive CD4+ cells, plus higher diversity, than the aged donors did.

Together with a sample-barcoded 5' primer, a J-beta primer mix was included in a second PCR lasting about 6 to 12 cycles. TCRdb used MiXCR to reprocess the 5' RACE reads, holding one entry per CDR3 protein. The sample lists more than 650,000 distinct CDR3 sequences; roughly 25% were seen once. CDR3 length: 11 residues. Germline CDR1 reads MDHEN; CDR2 reads SYDVKM. Comments on this clonotype: The target antigen is unknown. The junction and the germline gene differ at one end; a read error may be behind it.

In addition, the sample was reused for a study of T cells of mothers and their children.

The clonotype was recovered from a boy aged 5-17 years in good health. This chain uses TRBV28 with TRBJ2-5, with TRBD2 matching over 8 bases. The J call may not be correct, given that the DNA end is closer to TRBJ2-1. Sequencing input: blood. CDR3 in amino acids: CDSTRGGEQFF. As DNA, the CDR3 is TGTGACAGCACCCGGGGGGGAGAACAGTTCTTC.